One and the same sample provided the 27 T cell receptor beta chains below, sequenced in a study of T cell changes during pregnancy in multiple sclerosis. Sequenced by immunoSEQ multiplex PCR; TCRdb stores in-frame clones only, minus some. The data show over 70,000 clones, approximately 94% seen once. This sample comprised peripheral blood, obtained in the third trimester of pregnancy. These receptors all stem from a female donor with multiple sclerosis, enrolled in a pregnancy study.

This clone was seen only once. The V and J genes are TRBV27 and TRBJ2-7; a weak D match, TRBD1 (5 bases). The germline V gene has CDR1 MNHEY and CDR2 SMNVEV (reference sequence). V was cut by 5 bases and J by 3 bases, with 23 bases left in between. The CDR3 extends over 17 amino acids. The CDR3 DNA reads TGTGCCAGCAGTAATCACTCCAGGGATCTAAAGGACTACGAGCAGTACTTC. This codes for CASSNHSRDLKDYEQYF.

This chain links TRBV6-5 with TRBJ2-7; 7 nucleotides agree with TRBD1. Germline V gene sequence: CDR1 MNHEY, CDR2 SVGAGI. This CDR3 contains 14 residues. After removal of 6 bases from V and 0 bases from J, the junction contained 5 bases not matched to a gene. CDR3 nucleotide sequence: TGTGCCAGCAGAGCGACAGGGTCCTCCTACGAGCAGTACTTC. Translating gives CASRATGSSYEQYF.

This chain links TRBV7-9 with TRBJ2-5; TRBD1 agrees at 9 bases. The V segment lost 5 bases and the J segment 4 bases; nucleotides outside the gene matches: 8. The CDR3 contains 15 residues. Germline V gene data show CDR1 as SEHNR and CDR2 as FQNEAQ (reference sequence). The CDR3 nucleotides read TGTGCCAGCAGCCAGGACAGGGGTCGAGGAGAGACCCAGTACTTC. It codes for CASSQDRGRGETQYF.

This sequence joins TRBV15 and TRBJ2-1; D is perhaps TRBD1 (5 bases). CDR3 length: 14 amino acids. The germline V gene encodes CDR1 LNHNV and CDR2 YYDKDF (reference sequence). Trimming shortened V by 8 bases and J by 4 bases, and 15 bases separated the two germline ends. The CDR3 bases are TGTGCCACCGCCAGGGCTAGTCTTTACAATGAGCAGTTCTTC. It is translated as CATARASLYNEQFF.

The chain carries TRBV6-6 and TRBJ2-7, with D possibly being TRBD2 (5 bases). This CDR3 is built from 14 residues. Trimming pared 5 bases from V and 7 bases from J, leaving 18 bases between. Looked up from germline, CDR1 is MNHNY and CDR2 is SVGAGI (reference sequence). In DNA, the CDR3 is TGTGCCAGCAGTGAGGGAACCGCTGCTCCGGAGCAGTACTTC. Protein sequence: CASSEGTAAPEQYF.

The chain joins TRBV30 to TRBJ2-7; 14 bases map to TRBD2. The CDR3 is made up of 21 amino acids. The junction had 24 bases not matched to a gene; V was cut back by 4 bases and J by 4 bases. Germline V gives CDR1 GTSNPN, CDR2 SVGIG (reference sequence). The CDR3 sequence is CAWNRFGIGTSGRGPPYEQYF. CDR3 coding DNA: TGTGCCTGGAACCGCTTTGGGATCGGGACTAGCGGGAGAGGCCCCCCTTACGAGCAGTACTTC.

This chain joins TRBV7-6 and TRBJ2-7; 12 bases are a match to TRBD2. V dropped 2 bases and J dropped 3; count of bases not matched to a gene: 14. From germline, CDR1 is SGHVS and CDR2 FNYEAQ. This CDR3 spans 19 amino acids. Here the CDR3 DNA reads TGTGCCAGCAGCTTAACATCTCCGAAGGGACTAGCGGGCTTCTACGAGCAGTACTTC. This sequence encodes CASSLTSPKGLAGFYEQYF.

A word on this clone: In the same sample, other DNA sequences code for this CDR3. The chain employs TRBV6-5 and TRBJ2-3; D might be TRBD2 (5 bases). Trimming removed 3 bases from V and 1 base from J, with 8 bases in between. CDR1 MNHEY and CDR2 SVGAGI come from the germline V gene. CDR3 length equals 14 residues. CDR3 sequence (DNA): TGTGCCAGCAGTTATCTCGGGGGCACAGATACGCAGTATTTT. It encodes CASSYLGGTDTQYF.

The genes are TRBV30 and TRBJ2-7; tentatively, D is TRBD1 (5 bases). Between the trimmed V and J ends, which lost 2 bases and 2 bases, there was a span of 16 bases. The CDR3 runs to 15 residues. In germline, CDR1 is GTSNPN, CDR2 SVGIG (reference sequence). The CDR3 is CAWSTVVQGPYEQYF. As DNA, the CDR3 is TGTGCCTGGAGTACGGTTGTGCAGGGCCCCTACGAGCAGTACTTC.

This clone was observed once. The V gene is TRBV6-5, the J gene TRBJ1-2; D is uncertain. Trimming took 8 bases from V and 4 from J, leaving 11 bases between them. Germline V gene lookup returns CDR1 MNHEY and CDR2 SVGAGI. This CDR3 has 12 amino acids. The chain's CDR3 is CASGDAPYGYTF. The DNA of the CDR3 is TGTGCCAGCGGAGATGCCCCCTATGGCTACACCTTC.

The chain is built from TRBV6-6 and TRBJ1-3; 9 bases align to TRBD1. CDR3 length: 16 residues. With V trimmed by 6 bases and J by 4 bases, 10 bases remained unmatched. CDR1 and CDR2 from the germline V gene are MNHNY and SVGAGI (reference sequence). In DNA form, the CDR3 reads TGTGCCAGCAGACACACCGGGACAGGGAGGGGAAACACCATATATTTT. The encoded protein is CASRHTGTGRGNTIYF.

The genes are TRBV2 and TRBJ2-3; TRBD2 aligns across 7 bases. CDR3 length: 16 amino acids. V was clipped by 7 bases and J by 6 bases; unmatched bases: 16. In germline, CDR1 is SNHLY, CDR2 FYNNEI. The CDR3 loop is CASIGPGGPMLDTQYF. In nucleotides, the CDR3 is TGTGCCAGCATAGGACCGGGAGGCCCCATGTTGGATACGCAGTATTTT.

The chain combines TRBV28 with TRBJ2-1; a possible D gene is TRBD2 (5 bases). Trimming left V 6 bases short and J 7 bases short, with 10 bases between. This CDR3 contains 12 residues. Germline CDR1 and CDR2: MDHEN and SYDVKM. The CDR3 sequence is CASSPWENEQFF. The CDR3 region has the DNA TGTGCCAGCAGCCCCTGGGAGAATGAGCAGTTCTTC.

The gene calls are TRBV7-9 and TRBJ2-1, with a possible D match to TRBD1 (6 bases). V was shortened by 4 bases and J by 4 bases, with 14 bases between the two germline ends. The CDR3 is 15 amino acids. Looked up from germline, CDR1 is SEHNR and CDR2 is FQNEAQ (reference sequence). CDR3 region: CASSSTGTLYNEQFF. The CDR3 DNA reads TGTGCCAGCAGCTCAACCGGGACACTTTACAATGAGCAGTTCTTC.

This chain joins TRBV10-3 and TRBJ1-3, with D unclear. Germline loops: CDR1 ENHRY, CDR2 SYGVKD. The V end was cut by 7 bases, the J end by 4 bases, with 17 bases between. The CDR3 has 15 residues. The CDR3 nucleotides are TGTGCCATCAAATCCCCCGAGAAGAAAGGAAACACCATATATTTT. Protein: CAIKSPEKKGNTIYF.

The rearrangement uses TRBV9 and TRBJ1-1, with D possibly being TRBD1 (5 bases). Trimming took 0 bases from V and 4 from J, leaving 10 bases between them. Germline loops: CDR1 SGDLS, CDR2 YYNGEE. The length of the CDR3 is 14 residues. CDR3 nucleotide sequence: TGTGCCAGCAGCGTAGGGCAGGGAGGCACTGAAGCTTTCTTT. This sequence encodes CASSVGQGGTEAFF.

CDR3 DNA sequence: TGTGCCAGCAGTTCACAGGTTGGTCTCGCAGATACGCAGTATTTT. The encoded protein is CASSSQVGLADTQYF. The V gene is TRBV27, the J gene TRBJ2-3, with D possibly being TRBD1 (5 bases). The germline V and J ends were trimmed by 4 bases and 4 bases, with 15 bases remaining between them. The germline CDR1 and CDR2 sequences are MNHEY and SMNVEV (reference sequence). The CDR3 is 15 amino acids.

V and J are TRBV27 and TRBJ2-2; no clear D gene. The CDR3 extends over 15 amino acids. Germline CDR1 MNHEY, CDR2 SMNVEV (reference sequence). V was pared by 6 bases and J by 6 bases, with 17 bases between. CDR3 sequence (DNA): TGTGCCAGCAGCGCCCCACTCGAGAGGTCCGGGGAGCTGTTTTTT. As protein: CASSAPLERSGELFF.

V usage is TRBV4-2 and J usage is TRBJ2-5, with TRBD2 identical over 14 bases. Germline CDR1 LGHNA, CDR2 YNFKEQ. The CDR3 extends over 16 amino acids. V trimming: 0 bases; J trimming: 4 bases; junction bases outside the gene matches: 1. The DNA of the CDR3 is TGTGCCAGCAGCCAAGATGGACTAGCGGGAGGAGAGACCCAGTACTTC. Amino acid sequence: CASSQDGLAGGETQYF.

The chain employs TRBV23-1 and TRBJ2-6, with 9 bases that match TRBD2. TRBV23-1 is flagged as an ORF with uncertain function. The CDR3 extends over 18 amino acids. V lost 5 bases to trimming and J lost 2 bases; unmatched junction nucleotides: 10. The CDR3 here is CASSRAVSSGTGANVLTF. For the CDR3, the DNA is TGCGCCAGCAGTAGAGCGGTGTCTAGCGGGACTGGGGCCAACGTCCTGACTTTC.

The chain uses TRBV5-8 and TRBJ1-1; 9 positions match TRBD1. The V gene's germline CDR1 is SGHTS and CDR2 YDEGEE. This CDR3 has 14 amino acids. Trimming took 4 bases from V and 5 from J; bases not matched to a gene: 6. The CDR3 reads CASSTGGYWTEAFF. DNA for the CDR3: TGTGCCAGCAGCACAGGGGGCTATTGGACTGAAGCTTTCTTT.

The chain combines TRBV7-2 with TRBJ2-1; D is unresolved. The CDR3 consists of 13 residues. V was shortened by 3 bases and J by 7 bases, with 10 bases between the two germline ends. Germline lookup yields CDR1 SGHTA and CDR2 FQGNSA. The CDR3 here is CASSLVLRNEQFF. CDR3 coding DNA: TGTGCCAGCAGCTTGGTTCTGAGGAATGAGCAGTTCTTC.

This clone has only one observation. The gene calls are TRBV30 and TRBJ1-2; 7 nucleotides match TRBD1. The CDR3 consists of 15 residues. Per germline, CDR1 GTSNPN and CDR2 SVGIG (reference sequence). After removal of 4 bases from V and 6 bases from J, the junction contained 14 bases not matched to a gene. This CDR3 reads CAWIKPGDRADGYTF. DNA for the CDR3: TGTGCCTGGATCAAACCGGGCGACAGGGCAGATGGCTACACCTTC. The full variable domain, its missing parts supplied by reference TRBV30 and TRBJ1-2, is SQTIHQWPATLVQPVGSPLSLECTVEGTSNPNLYWYRQAAGRGLQLLFYSVGIGQISSEVPQNLSASRPQDRQFILSSKKLLLSDSGFYLCAWIKPGDRADGYTFGSGTRLTVV.

The genes are TRBV6-1 and TRBJ2-1; TRBD1 matches at 8 bases. The length of the CDR3 is 15 residues. Trimming removed 6 bases from V and 7 bases from J; junction bases left unmatched: 11. Germline loops: CDR1 MNHNS, CDR2 SASEGT. The CDR3 sequence is CASSTGTGYKNEQFF. CDR3 nucleotide sequence: TGTGCCAGCAGCACCGGGACAGGTTATAAGAATGAGCAGTTCTTC.

The J gene is TRBJ2-1, the V gene TRBV9; a possible D gene is TRBD1 (5 bases). V lost 3 bases and J 4 bases, leaving 5 bases between the germline ends. CDR1 is SGDLS, CDR2 YYNGEE, per germline. This CDR3 spans 12 amino acids. Here the CDR3 DNA reads TGTGCCAGCAGCGACAGGTACAATGAGCAGTTCTTC. Protein product: CASSDRYNEQFF. The full variable domain, with the rest looked up from reference TRBV9 and TRBJ2-1, is DSGVTQTPKHLITATGQRVTLRCSPRSGDLSVYWYQQSLDQGLQFLIQYYNGEERAKGNILERFSAQQFPDLHSELNLSSLELGDSALYFCASSDRYNEQFFGPGTRLTVL.

This chain links TRBV5-4 with TRBJ2-5, with a possible D match to TRBD2 (5 bases). Germline CDR1 reads SGHNT; CDR2 reads YYREEE (reference sequence). The CDR3 loop spans 19 amino acids. Trimming left V 4 bases short and J 1 base short, with 26 bases between. The DNA for the CDR3 is TGTGCCAGCAGCCCCCTTCCGTCTGGACTCGGTACAATCCAAGAGACCCAGTACTTC. Translating gives CASSPLPSGLGTIQETQYF.

The chain has TRBV5-1 and TRBJ2-5; 7 bases are shared with TRBD1. Germline CDR1 is SGHRS and CDR2 is YFSETQ. V was clipped by 1 base and J by 4 bases; unmatched bases: 7. The length of the CDR3 is 15 residues. CDR3 in amino acids: CASSLLPTGRETQYF. As DNA, the CDR3 is TGCGCCAGCAGCTTGCTCCCGACAGGGAGAGAGACCCAGTACTTC.